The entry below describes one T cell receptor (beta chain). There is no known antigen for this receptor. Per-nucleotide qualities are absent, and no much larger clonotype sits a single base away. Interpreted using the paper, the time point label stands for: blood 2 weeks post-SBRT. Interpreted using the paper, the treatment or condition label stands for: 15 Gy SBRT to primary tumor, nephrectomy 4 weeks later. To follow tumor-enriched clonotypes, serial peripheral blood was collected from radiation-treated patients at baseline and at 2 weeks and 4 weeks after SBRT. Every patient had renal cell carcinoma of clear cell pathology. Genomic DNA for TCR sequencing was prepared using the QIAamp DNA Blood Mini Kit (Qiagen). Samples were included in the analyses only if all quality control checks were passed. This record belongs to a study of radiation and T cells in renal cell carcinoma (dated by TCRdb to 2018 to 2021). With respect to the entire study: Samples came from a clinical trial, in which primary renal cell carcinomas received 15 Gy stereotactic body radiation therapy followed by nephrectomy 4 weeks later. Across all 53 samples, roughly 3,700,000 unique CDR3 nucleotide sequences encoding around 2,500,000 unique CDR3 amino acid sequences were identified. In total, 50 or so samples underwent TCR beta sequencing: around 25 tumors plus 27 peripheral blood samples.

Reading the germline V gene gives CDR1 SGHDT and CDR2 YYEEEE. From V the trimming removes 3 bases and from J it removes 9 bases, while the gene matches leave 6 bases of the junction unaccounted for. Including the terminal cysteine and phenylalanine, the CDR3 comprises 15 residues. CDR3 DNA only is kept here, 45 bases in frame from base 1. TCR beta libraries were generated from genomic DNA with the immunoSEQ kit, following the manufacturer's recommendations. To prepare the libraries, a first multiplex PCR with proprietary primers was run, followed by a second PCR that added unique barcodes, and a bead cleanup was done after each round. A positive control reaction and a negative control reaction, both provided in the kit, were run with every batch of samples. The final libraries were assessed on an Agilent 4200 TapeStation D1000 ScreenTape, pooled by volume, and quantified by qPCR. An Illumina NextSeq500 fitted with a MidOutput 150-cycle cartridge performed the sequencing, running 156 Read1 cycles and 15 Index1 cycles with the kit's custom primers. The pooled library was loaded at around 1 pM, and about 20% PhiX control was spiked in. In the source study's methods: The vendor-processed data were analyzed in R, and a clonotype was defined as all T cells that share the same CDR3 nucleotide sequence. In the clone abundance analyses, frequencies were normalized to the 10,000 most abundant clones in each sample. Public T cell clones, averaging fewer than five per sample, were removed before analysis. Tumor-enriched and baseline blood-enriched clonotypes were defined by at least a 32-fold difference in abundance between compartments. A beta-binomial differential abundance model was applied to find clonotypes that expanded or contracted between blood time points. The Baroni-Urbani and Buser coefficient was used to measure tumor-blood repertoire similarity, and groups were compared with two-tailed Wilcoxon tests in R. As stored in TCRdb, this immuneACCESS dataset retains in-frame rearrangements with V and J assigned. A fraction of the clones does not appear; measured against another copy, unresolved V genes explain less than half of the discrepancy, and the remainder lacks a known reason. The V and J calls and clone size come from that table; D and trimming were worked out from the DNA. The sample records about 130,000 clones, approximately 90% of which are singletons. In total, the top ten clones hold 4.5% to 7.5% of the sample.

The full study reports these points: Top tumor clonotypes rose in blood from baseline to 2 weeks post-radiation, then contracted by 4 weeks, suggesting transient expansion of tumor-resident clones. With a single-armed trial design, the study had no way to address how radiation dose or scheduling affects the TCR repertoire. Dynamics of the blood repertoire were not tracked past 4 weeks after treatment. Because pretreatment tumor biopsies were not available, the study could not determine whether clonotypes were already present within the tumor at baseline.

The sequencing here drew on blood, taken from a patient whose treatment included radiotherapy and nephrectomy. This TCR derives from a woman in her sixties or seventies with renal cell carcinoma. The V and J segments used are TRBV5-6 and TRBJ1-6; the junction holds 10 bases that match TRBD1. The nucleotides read TGTGCCAGCAGCTGGGACAGGGGAATTGGTTCACCCCTCCACTTT. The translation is CASSWDRGIGSPLHF.